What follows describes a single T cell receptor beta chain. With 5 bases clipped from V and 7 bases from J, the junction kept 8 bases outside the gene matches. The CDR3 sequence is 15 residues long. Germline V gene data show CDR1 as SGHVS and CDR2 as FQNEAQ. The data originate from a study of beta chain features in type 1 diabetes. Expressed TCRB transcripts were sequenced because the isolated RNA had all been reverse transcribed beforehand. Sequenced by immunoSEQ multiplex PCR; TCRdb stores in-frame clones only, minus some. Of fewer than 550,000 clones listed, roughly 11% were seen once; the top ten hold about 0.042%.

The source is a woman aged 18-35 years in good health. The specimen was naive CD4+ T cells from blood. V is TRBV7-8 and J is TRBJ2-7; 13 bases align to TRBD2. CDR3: CASSPGLAGVGEQYF. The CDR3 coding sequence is TGTGCCAGCAGCCCAGGACTAGCGGGAGTAGGTGAGCAGTACTTC. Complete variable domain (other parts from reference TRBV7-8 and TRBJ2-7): GAGVSQSPRYKVAKRGQDVALRCDPISGHVSLFWYQQALGQGPEFLTYFQNEAQLDKSGLPSDRFFAERPEGSVSTLKIQRTQQEDSAVYLCASSPGLAGVGEQYFGPGTRLTVT.